This is a list of T cell receptor beta chains from one sample in a study of blood T cell repertoires in COVID-19. Sequenced by immunoSEQ multiplex PCR; TCRdb stores in-frame clones only, minus some. This repertoire shows about 49,000 clones, 80% to 90% found once; its top ten account for less than 3%. The specimen sequenced was peripheral blood. Receptor source: a woman in her sixties or seventies with acute or convalescent COVID-19. Each CDR3 is given without its conserved first and last residue. Each record gives: V gene, CDR3 length, CDR3 protein.

V: TRBV29-1
length: 11
CDR3: SAPGQGASEAF

V: TRBV7-7
length: 13
CDR3: ASSLSVSGPNEQF

V: TRBV6-1
length: 13
CDR3: ASSDRPGLGDGYT

V: TRBV3-1/TRBV3-2
length: 18
CDR3: ASSQRSGLAALTSYNEQF

V: TRBV10-2
length: 12
CDR3: ASTPGSGDEKLF

V: TRBV6-5
length: 12
CDR3: ASSTRGRGQPQH

V: TRBV10-3
length: 10
CDR3: AISDQNSPLH

V: TRBV6-2/TRBV6-3
length: 13
CDR3: ASSRDRVSNQPQH

V: TRBV13
length: 12
CDR3: ASMSAGDTGELF

V: TRBV18
length: 13
CDR3: ASSPPGVGNQPQH

V: TRBV2
length: 13
CDR3: ATRAVLDHTGELF

V: TRBV6-1
length: 13
CDR3: ASSEEAGGVTEAF

V: TRBV11-3
length: 11
CDR3: ASSGAEGYGYT

V: TRBV6-5
length: 13
CDR3: ASSWGTAANNEQF

V: TRBV5-1
length: 19
CDR3: ASSYRKRSGSSGVLNTEAF

V: TRBV7-9
length: 11
CDR3: ASSTIQGAEAF

V: TRBV10-3
length: 11
CDR3: AINKGMNTEAF

V: TRBV6-4
length: 15
CDR3: ASSDSSQGRSSETQY

V: TRBV5-4
length: 13
CDR3: ASSMDRTSGNTIY

V: TRBV6-5
length: 12
CDR3: ASSYGRFADTQY

V: TRBV12-3/TRBV12-4
length: 11
CDR3: ASSFLVNTEAF

V: TRBV5-5
length: 12
CDR3: ASSWTGTVNEQF

V: TRBV9
length: 11
CDR3: ASSVVGPVEQF

V: TRBV7-2
length: 15
CDR3: ASSPQGPSGRTDTQY

V: TRBV5-1
length: 13
CDR3: ASSLGNTLNTEAF

V: TRBV28
length: 14
CDR3: ASSFIRVGGDTEAF

V: TRBV5-6
length: 11
CDR3: ASRLRGDYGYT

V: TRBV4-1
length: 14
CDR3: ASSQEDRDLSNEQF

V: TRBV2
length: 11
CDR3: ASRTGPAGELF

V: TRBV19
length: 16
CDR3: ASSSLRRGRAGDTEAF

V: TRBV5-1
length: 13
CDR3: ASSISGSSSYEQY

V: TRBV7-8
length: 13
CDR3: ASSLTPRGDYGYT

V: TRBV11-1
length: 11
CDR3: ASSFSGRETQY

V: TRBV5-1
length: 13
CDR3: ASSLYLARTDTQY

V: TRBV5-1
length: 14
CDR3: ASTLSGHYSGNTIY

V: TRBV27
length: 11
CDR3: ASSTRVLGEQY

V: TRBV28
length: 13
CDR3: ASSTLDRPSRGYT

V: TRBV27
length: 15
CDR3: ASSSDPGLPILNEQF

V: TRBV5-8
length: 12
CDR3: ASSHRLAGGEQY

V: TRBV7-9
length: 10
CDR3: ASSDTLSGYT

V: TRBV4-1
length: 16
CDR3: ASSQGLGTSVTNTEAF

V: TRBV29-1
length: 11
CDR3: SVGTATNTEAF

V: TRBV25-1
length: 12
CDR3: ASKQGALNQPQH

V: TRBV6-5
length: 13
CDR3: ASSYRSPDRNEAF